This is a list of T cell receptor beta chains from one sample in a study of blood T cells in healthy people across ages. Each CDR3 protein is one row after TCRdb ran MiXCR on the 5' RACE reads. The table lists hundreds of thousands of distinct CDR3 sequences, around 24% of them singletons, with approximately 10% in the top ten. The sample was also reused in another study, on T cells of mothers and their children.

The sample was blood. The receptors derive from a boy aged 5-17 years in good health. CDR3s include the opening cysteine and the closing phenylalanine or tryptophan. D genes are given only for firm matches. Expanded clones get a size class; other rows say once, few or many, or leave the size out.

d_call	cdr3_length	clone_size	v_call	j_call	cdr3_aa	cdr3_nt
.	8	few	TRBV29-1	TRBJ1-2	CSVPGYTF	TGCAGCGTTCCTGGCTACACCTTC
TRBD2	17	few	TRBV5-6	TRBJ2-7	CASSLGPTGTSGYEQYF	TGTGCCAGCAGCTTGGGCCCCACCGGGACTAGCGGCTACGAGCAGTACTTC
TRBD1	13	.	TRBV6-6	TRBJ2-5	CASSQVGGETQYF	TGTGCCAGCAGCCAAGTAGGGGGCGAGACCCAGTACTTC
TRBD2	14	few	TRBV29-1	TRBJ2-7	CSVGGLAGGYEQYF	TGCAGCGTCGGCGGACTAGCGGGAGGGTACGAGCAGTACTTC
TRBD2	13	.	TRBV27	TRBJ2-7	CASRGGGSCEQYF	TGTGCCAGCAGGGGGGGGGGTTCCTGCGAGCAGTACTTC
.	14	.	TRBV4-1	TRBJ1-2	CASSTFEGSGGYTF	TGCGCCAGCAGCACCTTCGAGGGAAGCGGTGGCTACACCTTC
TRBD2	17	few	TRBV20-1	TRBJ2-7	CSARGFSGGRLGYEQYF	TGCAGTGCTAGAGGGTTTAGTGGCGGGAGATTAGGCTACGAGCAGTACTTC
.	15	once	TRBV27	TRBJ1-4	CASRHQSGPNEKLFF	TGTGCCAGCAGGCACCAGTCAGGTCCTAATGAAAAACTGTTTTTT
.	13	.	TRBV20-1	TRBJ2-7	CSARAGDHYEQYF	TGCAGTGCTAGAGCGGGGGACCACTACGAGCAGTACTTC
.	13	.	TRBV9	TRBJ2-2	CASSAGLSGELFF	TGTGCCAGCAGCGCCGGACTATCCGGGGAGCTGTTTTTT
TRBD2	12	few	TRBV7-9	TRBJ2-7	CASSVGLYEQYF	TGTGCCAGCAGCGTGGGACTATACGAGCAGTACTTC
.	13	few	TRBV4-1	TRBJ2-7	CASSQGVGDEQYF	TGCGCCAGCAGCCAAGGGGTCGGGGACGAGCAGTACTTC
.	12	.	TRBV12-3/TRBV12-4	TRBJ1-2	CASRLDRLGYTF	TGTGCCAGCAGGTTAGATAGGCTTGGCTACACCTTC
TRBD1	14	.	TRBV18	TRBJ1-2	CASTPTPQGNGYTF	TGTGCCAGCACCCCCACCCCACAGGGGAATGGCTACACCTTC
.	16	.	TRBV4-1	TRBJ2-1	CASTQATLTSYNEQFF	TGCGCCAGCACCCAGGCCACATTAACGTCCTACAATGAGCAGTTCTTC